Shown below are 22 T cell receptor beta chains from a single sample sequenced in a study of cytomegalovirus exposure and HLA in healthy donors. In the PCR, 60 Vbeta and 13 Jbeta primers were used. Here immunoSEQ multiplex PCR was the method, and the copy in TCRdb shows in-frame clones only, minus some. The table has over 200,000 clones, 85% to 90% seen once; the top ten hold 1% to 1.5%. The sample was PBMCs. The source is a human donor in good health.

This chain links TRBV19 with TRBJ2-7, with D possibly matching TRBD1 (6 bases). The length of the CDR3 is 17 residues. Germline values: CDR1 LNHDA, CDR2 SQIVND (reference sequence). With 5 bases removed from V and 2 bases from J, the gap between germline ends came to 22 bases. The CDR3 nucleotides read TGTGCCAGTAGTCCCTTTGCTGACGGGACACTGGCCTACGAGCAGTACTTC. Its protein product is CASSPFADGTLAYEQYF. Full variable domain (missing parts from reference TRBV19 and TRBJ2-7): DGGITQSPKYLFRKEGQNVTLSCEQNLNHDAMYWYRQDPGQGLRLIYYSQIVNDFQKGDIAEGYSVSREKKESFPLTVTSAQKNPTAFYLCASSPFADGTLAYEQYFGPGTRLTVT.

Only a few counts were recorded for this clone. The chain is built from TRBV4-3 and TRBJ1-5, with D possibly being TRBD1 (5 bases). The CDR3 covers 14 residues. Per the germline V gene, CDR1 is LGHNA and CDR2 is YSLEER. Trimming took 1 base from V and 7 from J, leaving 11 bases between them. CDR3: CASSQGQGLQPQHF. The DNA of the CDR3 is TGCGCCAGCAGCCAAGGGCAGGGTCTACAGCCCCAGCATTTT.

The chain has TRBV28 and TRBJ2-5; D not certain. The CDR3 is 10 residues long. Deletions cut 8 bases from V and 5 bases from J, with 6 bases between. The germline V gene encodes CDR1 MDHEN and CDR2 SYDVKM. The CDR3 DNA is TGTGCCAGCGGCCTGGAGACCCAGTACTTC. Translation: CASGLETQYF.

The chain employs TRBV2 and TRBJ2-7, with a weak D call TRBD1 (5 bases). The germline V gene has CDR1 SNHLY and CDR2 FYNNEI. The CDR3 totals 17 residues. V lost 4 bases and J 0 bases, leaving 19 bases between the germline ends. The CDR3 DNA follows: TGTGCCAGCAGTGTAACTTTTAGGGGTGAGTCCTCCTACGAGCAGTACTTC. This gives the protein CASSVTFRGESSYEQYF.

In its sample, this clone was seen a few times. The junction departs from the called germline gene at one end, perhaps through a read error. The CDR3: CSVGGLSYNKQFF. The CDR3 region has the DNA TGCAGCGTTGGCGGACTCTCCTACAATAAGCAGTTCTTC. V usage is TRBV29-1 and J usage is TRBJ2-1; D possibly corresponds to TRBD2 (5 bases). Per germline, CDR1 SQVTM and CDR2 ANQGSEA. The CDR3 contains 13 residues.

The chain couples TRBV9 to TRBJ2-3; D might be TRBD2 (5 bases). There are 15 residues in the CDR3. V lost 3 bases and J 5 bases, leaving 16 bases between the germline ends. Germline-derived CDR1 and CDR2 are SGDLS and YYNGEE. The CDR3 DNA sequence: TGTGCCAGCAGCGGACCCCGGGATTTCTTAGATACGCAGTATTTT. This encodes CASSGPRDFLDTQYF.

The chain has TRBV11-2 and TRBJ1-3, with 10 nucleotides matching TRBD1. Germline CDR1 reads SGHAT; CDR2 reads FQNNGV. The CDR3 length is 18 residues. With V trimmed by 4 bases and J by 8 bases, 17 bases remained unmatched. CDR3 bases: TGTGCCAGCAGCTCGATTACACGGCGGGGACAGGGGAGGGACACCATATATTTT. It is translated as CASSSITRRGQGRDTIYF.

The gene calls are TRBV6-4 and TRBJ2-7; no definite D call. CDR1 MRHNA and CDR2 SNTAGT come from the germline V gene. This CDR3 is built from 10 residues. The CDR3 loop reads CASSELTRSV. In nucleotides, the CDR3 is TGTGCCAGCAGTGAGCTTACTCGGAGTGTC.

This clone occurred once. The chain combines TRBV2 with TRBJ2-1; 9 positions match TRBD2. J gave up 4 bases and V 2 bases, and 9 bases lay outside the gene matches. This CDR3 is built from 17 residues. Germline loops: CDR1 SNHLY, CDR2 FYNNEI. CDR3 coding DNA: TGTGCCAGCAGTGAAAGGAGCGGGAGGACACATTACAATGAGCAGTTCTTC. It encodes CASSERSGRTHYNEQFF.

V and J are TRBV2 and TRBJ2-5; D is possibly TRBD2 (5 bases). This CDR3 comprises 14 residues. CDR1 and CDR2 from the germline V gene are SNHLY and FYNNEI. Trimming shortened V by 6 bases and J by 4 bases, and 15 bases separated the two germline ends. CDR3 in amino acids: CASSGKKEAETQYF. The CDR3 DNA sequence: TGTGCCAGCAGCGGGAAGAAGGAGGCAGAGACCCAGTACTTC.

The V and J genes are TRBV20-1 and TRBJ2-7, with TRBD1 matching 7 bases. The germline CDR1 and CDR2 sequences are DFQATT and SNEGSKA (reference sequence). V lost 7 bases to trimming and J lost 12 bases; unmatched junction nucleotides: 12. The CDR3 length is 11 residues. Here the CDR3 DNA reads TGCAGTGTACCCTATGACAGGGCGCTGTACTTC. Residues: CSVPYDRALYF.

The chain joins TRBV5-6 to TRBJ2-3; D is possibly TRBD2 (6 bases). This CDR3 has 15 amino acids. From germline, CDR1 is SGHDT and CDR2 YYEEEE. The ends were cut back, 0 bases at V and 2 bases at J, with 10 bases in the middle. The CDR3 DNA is TGTGCCAGCAGCTTGGTGGCGGGGTTCACAGATACGCAGTATTTT. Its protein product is CASSLVAGFTDTQYF.

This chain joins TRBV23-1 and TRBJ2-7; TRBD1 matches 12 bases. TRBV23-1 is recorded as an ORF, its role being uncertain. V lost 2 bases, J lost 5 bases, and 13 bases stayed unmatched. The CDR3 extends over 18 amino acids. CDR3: CASSQRDRGRRELHEQYF. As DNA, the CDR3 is TGCGCCAGCAGTCAAAGGGACAGGGGGCGCAGAGAACTCCACGAGCAGTACTTC.

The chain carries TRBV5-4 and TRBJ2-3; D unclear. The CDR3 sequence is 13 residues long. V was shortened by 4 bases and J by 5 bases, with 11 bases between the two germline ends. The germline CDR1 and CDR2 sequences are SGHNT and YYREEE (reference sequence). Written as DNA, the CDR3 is TGTGCCAGCAGCGCCCCGCTAGGAGATACGCAGTATTTT. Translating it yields CASSAPLGDTQYF.

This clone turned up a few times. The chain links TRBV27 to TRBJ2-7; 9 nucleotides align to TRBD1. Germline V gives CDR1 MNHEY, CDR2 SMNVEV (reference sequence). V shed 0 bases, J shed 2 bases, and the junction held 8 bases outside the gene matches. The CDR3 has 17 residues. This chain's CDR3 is CASSLSGLGQGTYEQYF. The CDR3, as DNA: TGTGCCAGCAGTTTATCGGGCCTGGGACAGGGCACCTACGAGCAGTACTTC.

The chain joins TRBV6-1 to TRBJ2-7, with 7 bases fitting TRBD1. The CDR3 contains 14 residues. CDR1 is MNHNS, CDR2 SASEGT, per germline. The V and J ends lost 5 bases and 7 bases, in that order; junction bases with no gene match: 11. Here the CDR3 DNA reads TGTGCCAGCAGTTGGACAGGTGACCCGGGGGAGCAGTACTTC. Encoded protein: CASSWTGDPGEQYF.

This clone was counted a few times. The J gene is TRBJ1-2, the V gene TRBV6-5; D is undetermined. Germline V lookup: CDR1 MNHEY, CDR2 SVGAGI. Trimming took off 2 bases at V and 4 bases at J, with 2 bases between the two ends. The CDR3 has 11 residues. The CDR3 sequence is CASSYLYGYTF. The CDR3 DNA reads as TGTGCCAGCAGTTACCTCTATGGCTACACCTTC.

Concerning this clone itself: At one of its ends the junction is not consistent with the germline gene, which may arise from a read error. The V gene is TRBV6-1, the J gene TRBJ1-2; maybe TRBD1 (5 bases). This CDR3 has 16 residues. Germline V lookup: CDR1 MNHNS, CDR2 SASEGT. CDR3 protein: CASSEGAGRANYGYTF. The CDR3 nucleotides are TGTGCCAGCAGCGAAGGGGCAGGCCGAGCTAACTATGGCTACACCTTC.

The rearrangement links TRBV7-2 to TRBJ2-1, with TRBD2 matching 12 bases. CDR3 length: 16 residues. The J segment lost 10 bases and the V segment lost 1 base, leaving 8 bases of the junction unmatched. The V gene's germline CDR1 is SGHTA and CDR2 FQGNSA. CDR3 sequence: CASSLVWTSGIEEQFF. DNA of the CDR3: TGTGCCAGCAGCTTAGTTTGGACTAGCGGGATCGAGGAGCAGTTCTTC.

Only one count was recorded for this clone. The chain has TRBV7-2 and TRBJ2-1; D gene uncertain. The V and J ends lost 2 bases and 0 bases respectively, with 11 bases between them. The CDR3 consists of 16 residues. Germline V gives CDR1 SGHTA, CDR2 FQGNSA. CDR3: CASSLRISSSYNEQFF. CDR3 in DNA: TGTGCCAGCAGCTTACGTATCTCGAGCTCCTACAATGAGCAGTTCTTC.

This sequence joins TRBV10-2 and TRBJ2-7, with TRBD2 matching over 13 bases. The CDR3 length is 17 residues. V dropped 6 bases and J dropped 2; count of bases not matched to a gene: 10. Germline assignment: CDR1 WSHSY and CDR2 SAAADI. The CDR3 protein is CASRDPGLAGKPYEQYF. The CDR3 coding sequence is TGCGCCAGCAGAGACCCGGGACTAGCGGGAAAACCCTACGAGCAGTACTTC.

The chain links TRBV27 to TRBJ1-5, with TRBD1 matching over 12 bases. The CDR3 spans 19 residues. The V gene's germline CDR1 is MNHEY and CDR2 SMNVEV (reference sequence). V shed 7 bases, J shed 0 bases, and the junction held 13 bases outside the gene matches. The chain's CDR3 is CASTPVGQGARYSNQPQHF. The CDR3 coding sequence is TGTGCCAGCACCCCTGTGGGACAGGGGGCCCGCTATAGCAATCAGCCCCAGCATTTT.